The 6 T cell receptor beta chains below were found in one sample sequenced in a study of shared clonotypes between healthy human individuals. Using immunoSEQ multiplex PCR, the repertoire was profiled, and TCRdb retains in-frame clones only, with some absent. The sample has 850,000 to 1,200,000 clones, more than 60% seen once. The specimen sequenced was memory CD4+ T cells sorted from blood. Specified subset: CD45RA-negative fraction. The receptor source for this set is a man between 18 and 29 years old in good health.

The chain carries TRBV6-5 and TRBJ1-2, with D maybe TRBD1 (6 bases). V shed 0 bases and J shed 4 bases, with 12 bases lying between them. Germline CDR1 MNHEY, CDR2 SVGAGI. The CDR3 runs to 15 residues. The CDR3: CASSYSMTGPYGYTF. CDR3 DNA sequence: TGTGCCAGCAGTTACTCTATGACAGGTCCCTATGGCTACACCTTC.

V is TRBV6-6 and J is TRBJ2-7, with 8 positions matching TRBD1. The J segment lost 4 bases and the V segment lost 10 bases, leaving 15 bases of the junction unmatched. Germline loops: CDR1 MNHNY, CDR2 SVGAGI (reference sequence). This CDR3 is built from 15 residues. The CDR3 reads CAITPGQGEFYEQYF. CDR3 DNA: TGTGCCATCACCCCCGGACAGGGTGAATTTTACGAGCAGTACTTC.

The chain uses TRBV5-4 and TRBJ1-2; 7 bases fit TRBD1. V lost 3 bases, J lost 9 bases, and 17 bases stayed unmatched. The length of the CDR3 is 16 residues. CDR1 is SGHNT and CDR2 is YYREEE in the germline V gene (reference sequence). The DNA for the CDR3 is TGTGCCAGCAGCTCTACAGGGGTCCGGGTTTATTCTAGCTACACCTTC. This encodes CASSSTGVRVYSSYTF.

This rearrangement joins TRBV6-1 to TRBJ1-6, with a tentative D call TRBD1 (6 bases). V was cut by 4 bases and J by 6 bases, with 10 bases left in between. The CDR3 loop spans 14 amino acids. Germline V gene data show CDR1 as MNHNS and CDR2 as SASEGT. CDR3 coding DNA: TGTGCCAGCAGTGCGGACAGCGTTAATTCACCCCTCCACTTT. Amino acids: CASSADSVNSPLHF.

This chain connects TRBV9 to TRBJ2-1, with 7 bases lining up with TRBD2. There are 15 residues in the CDR3. With V trimmed by 0 bases and J by 1 base, 1 base remained unmatched. The germline V gene encodes CDR1 SGDLS and CDR2 YYNGEE. The CDR3 sequence: CASSVDGRSYNEQFF. The CDR3 nucleotides are TGTGCCAGCAGCGTAGACGGGAGGTCCTACAATGAGCAGTTCTTC.

The chain uses TRBV30 and TRBJ2-7, with TRBD1 matching over 11 bases. V lost 0 bases to trimming and J lost 2 bases; unmatched junction nucleotides: 3. Germline V lookup: CDR1 GTSNPN, CDR2 SVGIG (reference sequence). The CDR3 extends over 15 amino acids. The CDR3: CAWSVWDRGTYEQYF. Written as DNA, the CDR3 is TGTGCCTGGAGTGTATGGGACAGGGGGACCTACGAGCAGTACTTC.